The rows below give T cell receptor beta chains drawn from one sample of a study of blood T cell repertoires in COVID-19. TCRdb keeps only in-frame clones here, not all; method: immunoSEQ multiplex PCR. The table lists hundreds of thousands of clones, about nine tenths of them singletons. The sequencing input was peripheral blood. These receptors all stem from a young woman with active or convalescent COVID-19. Both conserved end residues are part of each CDR3. A D gene is named only where the DNA matches it firmly. Clone size is not always given. Where it is, it says once, few, many or a class for expanded clones.

d_gene	v_gene	j_gene	abundance	CDR3aa	CDR3nt
TRBD1	TRBV2	TRBJ1-1	.	CASSEVQGAWGAFF	TGTGCCAGCAGTGAAGTGCAGGGGGCATGGGGAGCTTTCTTT
.	TRBV5-6	TRBJ2-3	.	CASSPYRNTDTQYF	TGTGCCAGCAGCCCCTACAGAAACACAGATACGCAGTATTTT
.	TRBV11-2	TRBJ2-2	.	CASTKQATGELFF	TGTGCCAGCACCAAACAGGCAACCGGGGAGCTGTTTTTT
TRBD2	TRBV7-8	TRBJ2-5	.	CASSGTSGREKETQYF	TGTGCCAGCAGCGGGACTAGCGGGAGGGAAAAAGAGACCCAGTACTTC
TRBD1	TRBV12-3/TRBV12-4	TRBJ1-2	.	CASSLRGLGYTF	TGTGCCAGCAGTTTAAGGGGGCTGGGCTACACCTTC
.	TRBV4-1	TRBJ1-4	.	CASSLTEGEKLFF	TGCGCCAGCAGCCTCACGGAGGGTGAAAAACTGTTTTTT
TRBD1	TRBV2	TRBJ1-5	.	CASSEGTGAQPQHF	TGTGCCAGCAGTGAAGGGACAGGGGCTCAGCCCCAGCATTTT
TRBD2	TRBV29-1	TRBJ2-1	.	CSGMGTRINNEQFF	TGCAGCGGAATGGGGACTAGGATAAACAATGAGCAGTTCTTC
.	TRBV19	TRBJ1-4	.	CASSRRNRVPNEKLFF	TGTGCCAGTAGTAGAAGAAACAGGGTCCCTAATGAAAAACTGTTTTTT
.	TRBV2	TRBJ1-4	.	CASSEEQQPNEKLFF	TGTGCCAGCAGCGAAGAACAGCAGCCTAATGAAAAACTGTTTTTT
TRBD1	TRBV5-1	TRBJ2-5	.	CASSRIATGRQTQYF	TGCGCCAGCAGCAGGATCGCGACAGGGCGACAGACCCAGTACTTC
TRBD1	TRBV4-1	TRBJ1-2	.	CASSHPGQHYGYTF	TGCGCCAGCAGCCATCCGGGACAGCACTATGGCTACACCTTC
.	TRBV2	TRBJ1-1	.	CASLITGPEAFF	TGTGCCAGCTTAATTACAGGGCCTGAAGCTTTCTTT
.	TRBV10-3	TRBJ2-6	once	CAISGDRTGANVLTF	TGTGCCATCAGTGGTGACAGGACCGGGGCCAACGTCCTGACTTTC
TRBD1	TRBV29-1	TRBJ1-2	few	CSVVGTGYGYTF	TGCAGCGTTGTAGGGACAGGGTATGGCTACACCTTC
TRBD1	TRBV5-1	TRBJ2-2	.	CASSLGQGAPGELFF	TGCGCCAGCAGCTTAGGACAGGGGGCGCCCGGGGAGCTGTTTTTT
.	TRBV7-8	TRBJ1-2	.	CASSLRNSGYTF	TGTGCCAGCAGCCTCAGGAATTCGGGCTACACCTTC
.	TRBV7-9	TRBJ2-2	.	CASSQQNTGELFF	TGTGCCAGCAGCCAACAGAACACCGGGGAGCTGTTTTTT
TRBD2	TRBV5-1	TRBJ2-7	.	CASSPERGTLYEQYF	TGCGCCAGCAGCCCGGAGCGGGGGACACTCTACGAGCAGTACTTC
.	TRBV6-6	TRBJ1-2	.	CASSRPAGRDTTFYGYTF	TGTGCCAGCAGTCGACCCGCCGGCCGGGACACAACCTTCTATGGCTACACCTTC
TRBD2	TRBV19	TRBJ2-3	.	CASRTGGSTDTQYF	TGTGCCAGTAGGACCGGGGGGAGCACAGATACGCAGTATTTT
TRBD1	TRBV5-1	TRBJ1-4	.	CASSPTGEHSGEHATNEKLFF	TGCGCCAGCAGCCCGACAGGGGAGCACTCCGGGGAACATGCAACTAATGAAAAACTGTTTTTT
.	TRBV19	TRBJ1-3	.	CASRNRVGNTIYF	TGTGCCAGTAGAAACAGGGTTGGAAACACCATATATTTT
TRBD1	TRBV2	TRBJ1-2	.	CASSEAGGVFYHTF	TGTGCCAGCAGTGAGGCAGGGGGCGTCTTTTATCACACCTTC
TRBD1	TRBV7-8	TRBJ2-7	.	CASSMGQGCNF	TGTGCCAGCAGCATGGGACAGGGCTGTAACTTC
.	TRBV5-1	TRBJ1-1	.	CASSWARGWNTEAFF	TGCGCCAGCAGCTGGGCAAGGGGATGGAACACTGAAGCTTTCTTT
.	TRBV6-6	TRBJ2-5	.	CASSSTLGSQETQYF	TGTGCCAGCAGTTCGACCTTGGGGAGCCAAGAGACCCAGTACTTC
.	TRBV10-2	TRBJ2-7	once	CASSASVTYSYEQYF	TGCGCCAGCAGTGCAAGTGTTACCTACTCCTACGAGCAGTACTTC
TRBD2	TRBV5-6	TRBJ2-1	once	CASSHTSGGYNEQFF	TGTGCCAGCAGCCACACTAGCGGGGGTTACAATGAGCAGTTCTTC
TRBD2	TRBV5-4	TRBJ2-5	.	CASSNPSGGETQYF	TGTGCCAGCAGCAACCCTAGCGGGGGTGAGACCCAGTACTTC
TRBD2	TRBV4-1	TRBJ2-5	.	CASSQDSRTRETQYF	TGCGCCAGCAGCCAAGACTCCCGGACTAGAGAGACCCAGTACTTC